The T cell receptor (beta chain) described here comes from a study of cytomegalovirus exposure and HLA in healthy donors. Findings and caveats of the study: Per a later analysis, 15,000 to 20,000 TCR beta sequences showed association with HLA alleles at 0.05 false discovery rate. In an earlier analysis, most TCR beta V segments were productive about 90% or about 30% of the time.

Primers for the PCR totalled 60 Vbeta and 13 Jbeta. The assay was immunoSEQ multiplex PCR, and TCRdb's table has in-frame clones only and misses some. In the table there are some 150,000 clones, 79% of which are singletons. This CDR3 comprises 15 residues. CDR1 and CDR2 from the germline V gene are SGHTS and YDEGEE. Deletions cut 2 bases from V and 3 bases from J, with 12 bases between. This clone was counted once. Its antigen is still unknown. The chain couples TRBV5-8 to TRBJ1-5, with a tentative D call TRBD1 (5 bases). This sequence originates from a middle-aged man in good health and CMV-seronegative. Sequenced: PBMCs. This CDR3 reads CASSFPRAVNQPQHF. CDR3 bases: TGTGCCAGCAGCTTCCCCAGGGCAGTCAATCAGCCCCAGCATTTT.